Detailed here is one T cell receptor (beta chain). Subjects aged 18 to 65 presented with newly diagnosed hyperthyroidism of less than 2 months' duration. PBMCs were obtained from 9 to 10 ml fresh peripheral blood. TCR beta CDR3 regions were amplified from RNA transcripts. Initially, a first-round RT-PCR of the TCR CDR3 employed the HTBI primer set. Each CDR3 protein gets one entry after TCRdb re-called the multiplex PCR reads with MiXCR. Of hundreds of thousands of distinct CDR3 sequences in the sample, 11% to 15% were seen once. The data were taken from a study of T cells in Graves' hyperthyroidism and ophthalmopathy. Germline trimming cut 0 bases from V and 6 bases from J; bases unmatched to any gene: 7. This CDR3 comprises 16 residues. Germline V CDR1 and CDR2: SGDLS, YYNGEE.

This clonotype was obtained from a woman aged 18 to 35 with Graves' hyperthyroidism. Sequenced material: blood. The J gene is TRBJ2-3, the V gene TRBV9; 10 bases match TRBD2. The CDR3 sequence: CASSVGWTSGIDTQYF. The CDR3 nucleotides read TGTGCCAGCAGCGTAGGTTGGACTAGCGGTATTGATACGCAGTATTTT.